The 25 T cell receptor beta chains below were found in one sample sequenced in a study of circulating and synovial CD4+ cells in juvenile arthritis. Method: immunoSEQ multiplex PCR; TCRdb's copy keeps in-frame clones and lacks some. The sample holds 25,000 to 35,000 clones, about 93% seen once. Specimen: CD4+ T cells from blood. Receptors were obtained from a human donor with juvenile idiopathic arthritis.

This sequence joins TRBV9 and TRBJ2-2; D unresolved. V was cut by 0 bases and J by 0 bases, with 3 bases left in between. Germline CDR1 is SGDLS and CDR2 is YYNGEE. The CDR3 has 14 amino acids. The CDR3 spells CASSVDSNTGELFF. In nucleotides, the CDR3 is TGTGCCAGCAGCGTAGACTCGAACACCGGGGAGCTGTTTTTT. The full variable domain, with the rest looked up from reference TRBV9 and TRBJ2-2, is DSGVTQTPKHLITATGQRVTLRCSPRSGDLSVYWYQQSLDQGLQFLIQYYNGEERAKGNILERFSAQQFPDLHSELNLSSLELGDSALYFCASSVDSNTGELFFGEGSRLTVL.

The chain couples TRBV15 to TRBJ2-5; TRBD1 agrees at 7 bases. The DNA end is more similar to TRBJ2-7, so the J call may be wrong. In germline, CDR1 is LNHNV, CDR2 YYDKDF (reference sequence). The CDR3 is made up of 13 amino acids. CDR3 coding DNA: TGTGCCACCAGCAGCTGGGGACAGCGCGAGCAGTACTTC. The encoded protein is CATSSWGQREQYF.

CDR3 sequence: CASSVGTGKSGNTIYF. The CDR3 bases are TGTGCCAGCAGCGTCGGGACAGGGAAGTCTGGAAACACCATATATTTT. The chain recombines TRBV9 with TRBJ1-3; 9 positions agree with TRBD1. J gave up 1 base and V 2 bases, and 4 bases lay outside the gene matches. Germline CDR1 and CDR2: SGDLS and YYNGEE. The CDR3 has 16 residues.

The V and J genes are TRBV4-2 and TRBJ2-2; possibly TRBD1 for D (5 bases). The CDR3 has 15 residues. V lost 10 bases and J lost 0, with 15 bases in between. Germline lookup yields CDR1 LGHNA and CDR2 YNFKEQ. The DNA for the CDR3 is TGTGCCACCTCAGATCGGACATCGAACACCGGGGAGCTGTTTTTT. Amino acid sequence: CATSDRTSNTGELFF.

This clone was seen only a few times. This sequence joins TRBV30 and TRBJ2-7; 10 nucleotides line up with TRBD1. There are 17 residues in the CDR3. CDR1 is GTSNPN, CDR2 SVGIG, per germline (reference sequence). J was trimmed by 0 bases and V by 0 bases; bases with no gene match: 8. The CDR3 loop reads CAWSVLRGTGDSYEQYF. CDR3 sequence (DNA): TGTGCCTGGAGTGTACTGAGGGGGACAGGGGACTCCTACGAGCAGTACTTC.

The chain combines TRBV30 with TRBJ2-5, with 8 bases lining up with TRBD2. Germline-derived CDR1 and CDR2 are GTSNPN and SVGIG (reference sequence). V lost 0 bases and J lost 1; bases outside the gene matches: 10. The CDR3 loop spans 17 amino acids. CDR3 nucleotides: TGTGCCTGGAGTGTATCCCCCGGGAGGGGAGTCCAAGAGACCCAGTACTTC. Translation gives CAWSVSPGRGVQETQYF.

This sequence joins TRBV19 and TRBJ2-7; 11 bases are shared with TRBD1. This CDR3 contains 15 residues. Germline CDR1 and CDR2: LNHDA and SQIVND (reference sequence). V was clipped by 5 bases and J by 5 bases; unmatched bases: 8. Here the CDR3 reads CASSYKGQGAHEQYF. The CDR3 nucleotides are TGTGCCAGTAGTTATAAAGGACAGGGGGCGCACGAGCAGTACTTC.

The chain recombines TRBV6-5 with TRBJ1-4, with TRBD1 matching 10 bases. Germline V gene sequence: CDR1 MNHEY, CDR2 SVGAGI. V was clipped by 2 bases and J by 11 bases; unmatched bases: 5. The CDR3 is made up of 14 amino acids. DNA of the CDR3: TGTGCCAGCAGTTACGGGTGGACAGGGGGGAAACTGTTTTTT. This codes for CASSYGWTGGKLFF.

This chain connects TRBV12-5 to TRBJ2-3, with TRBD1 matching over 7 bases. V lost 8 bases, J lost 4 bases, and 12 bases stayed unmatched. Germline V CDR1 and CDR2: LGHNT, FRNRAP. The CDR3 spans 15 residues. The chain's CDR3 is CASSSPYRGSDTQYF. The CDR3, as DNA: TGTGCTAGTTCCTCACCTTACAGGGGTTCAGATACGCAGTATTTT. The full variable domain, in which reference TRBV12-5 and TRBJ2-3 provide the parts outside the CDR3, is DARVTQTPRHKVTEMGQEVTMRCQPILGHNTVFWYRQTMMQGLELLAYFRNRAPLDDSGMPKDRFSAEMPDATLATLKIQPSEPRDSAVYFCASSSPYRGSDTQYFGPGTRLTVL.

The chain combines TRBV28 with TRBJ2-6; weak D call: TRBD1 (5 bases). The germline V gene has CDR1 MDHEN and CDR2 SYDVKM. Trimming cost V 10 bases and J 0 bases, with 13 bases left between them. The CDR3 loop spans 15 amino acids. CDR3 residues: CATRQGSSGANVLTF. CDR3 nucleotide sequence: TGTGCCACCAGGCAGGGCAGCTCTGGGGCCAACGTCCTGACTTTC.

J is TRBJ1-1 and V is TRBV30; D uncertain. This CDR3 region has 13 residues. V lost 2 bases and J lost 3, with 10 bases in between. The V gene's germline CDR1 is GTSNPN and CDR2 SVGIG (reference sequence). CDR3 residues: CAWSPIHYTEAFF. CDR3 DNA sequence: TGTGCCTGGAGTCCCATTCACTACACTGAAGCTTTCTTT.

This chain joins TRBV10-3 and TRBJ2-1; TRBD1 matches at 7 bases. CDR1 is ENHRY, CDR2 SYGVKD, per germline. Germline trimming cut 7 bases from V and 2 bases from J; bases unmatched to any gene: 11. The CDR3 consists of 16 residues. The CDR3 DNA is TGTGCCATCACAGGGACGACAGGGTCCCCCTACAATGAGCAGTTCTTC. Its protein product is CAITGTTGSPYNEQFF.

This clone has just one count. V and J are TRBV19 and TRBJ2-1; 11 bases fit TRBD2. Germline values: CDR1 LNHDA, CDR2 SQIVND (reference sequence). The junction had 11 bases not matched to a gene; V was cut back by 6 bases and J by 4 bases. This CDR3 region has 17 residues. CDR3 residues: CASRRRVAGGIYNEQFF. Written as DNA, the CDR3 is TGTGCCAGTAGACGCCGGGTAGCGGGAGGGATATACAATGAGCAGTTCTTC.

The chain recombines TRBV5-8 with TRBJ2-2; D not resolved. CDR1 and CDR2 from the germline V gene are SGHTS and YDEGEE. The CDR3 covers 14 residues. The V end lost 2 bases, the J end lost 4 bases, and 9 bases lay between the germline ends. CDR3: CASSFFLFTGELFF. Here the CDR3 DNA reads TGTGCCAGCAGCTTTTTTCTTTTCACCGGGGAGCTGTTTTTT. Supplemented by reference TRBV5-8 and TRBJ2-2, the full variable domain reads EAGVTQSPTHLIKTRGQQATLRCSPISGHTSVYWYQQALGLGLQFLLWYDEGEERNRGNFPPRFSGRQFPNYSSELNVNALELEDSALYLCASSFFLFTGELFFGEGSRLTVL.

V is TRBV7-8 and J is TRBJ2-5; D possibly corresponds to TRBD2 (5 bases). V lost 3 bases to trimming and J lost 5 bases, with 10 bases between them. CDR1 SGHVS and CDR2 FQNEAQ come from the germline V gene. The CDR3 sequence is 13 residues long. CDR3 coding DNA: TGTGCCAGCAGCTTCGGGATGGCGGAGACCCAGTACTTC. Protein sequence: CASSFGMAETQYF.

The chain joins TRBV6-1 to TRBJ2-1; TRBD2 might be the D (6 bases). V lost 1 base to trimming and J lost 9 bases, with 10 bases between them. This CDR3 has 13 residues. The germline V gene encodes CDR1 MNHNS and CDR2 SASEGT. The CDR3 DNA follows: TGTGCCAGCAGTGAAGGGACTATCATTGAGCAGTTCTTC. Protein product: CASSEGTIIEQFF.

The rearrangement uses TRBV5-1 and TRBJ2-7, with a weak D call TRBD2 (6 bases). The CDR3 runs to 13 residues. V was clipped by 2 bases and J by 3 bases, with 9 bases between them. CDR1 and CDR2 from the germline V gene are SGHRS and YFSETQ. CDR3 sequence (DNA): TGCGCCAGCAGCTTTAACGGGGGCTACGAGCAGTACTTC. Translated: CASSFNGGYEQYF.

The V gene is TRBV15, the J gene TRBJ1-1; TRBD1 might be the D (6 bases). The CDR3 is 13 amino acids. Germline V gives CDR1 LNHNV, CDR2 YYDKDF (reference sequence). Between the trimmed V and J ends, which lost 3 bases and 11 bases, there was a span of 16 bases. The CDR3 bases are TGTGCCACCAGCAGGGGGACACCTAATTTGGCTTTCTTT. Its protein product is CATSRGTPNLAFF.

The chain recombines TRBV7-8 with TRBJ2-7, with TRBD1 matching over 8 bases. The CDR3 runs to 13 residues. CDR1 and CDR2 (germline): SGHVS, FQNEAQ. J lost 3 bases, V lost 4 bases, and 2 bases had no gene match. The CDR3 sequence is CASSWDRNYEQYF. The CDR3 DNA reads as TGTGCCAGCAGCTGGGACAGGAACTACGAGCAGTACTTC.

The chain is built from TRBV19 and TRBJ2-7; 8 bases map to TRBD2. V lost 11 bases, J lost 3 bases, and 9 bases stayed unmatched. The CDR3 is 13 residues long. The germline gives CDR1 LNHDA, CDR2 SQIVND (reference sequence). The CDR3 region is CAPHEREYYEQYF. As DNA, the CDR3 is TGTGCCCCCCACGAGCGGGAGTACTACGAGCAGTACTTC.

CDR3 nucleotides: TGTGCCTGGTACATCCGCGGGGAGCAGTTCTTC. Protein sequence: CAWYIRGEQFF. This chain uses TRBV30 with TRBJ2-1; weak D call: TRBD2 (5 bases). Trimming shortened V by 5 bases and J by 10 bases, and 12 bases separated the two germline ends. Germline V CDR1 and CDR2: GTSNPN, SVGIG (reference sequence). CDR3 size: 11 residues.

The CDR3 here is CASSEGDRVLGTQYF. CDR3 in DNA: TGTGCCAGCAGCGAAGGGGACAGGGTCCTAGGGACCCAGTACTTC. The chain uses TRBV13 and TRBJ2-5; 9 bases are a match to TRBD1. This CDR3 has 15 residues. V gave up 5 bases and J gave up 7 bases; unmatched junction bases: 11. Looked up from germline, CDR1 is PRHDT and CDR2 is FYEKMQ (reference sequence).

The gene calls are TRBV18 and TRBJ1-4; TRBD1 is a possible D gene (6 bases). V lost 2 bases and J 8 bases, leaving 9 bases between the germline ends. This CDR3 comprises 13 residues. The germline gives CDR1 KGHSH, CDR2 LQKENI. The CDR3 loop reads CASSPGQWEKLFF. The CDR3 DNA sequence: TGTGCCAGCTCACCAGGACAGTGGGAAAAACTGTTTTTT. Full variable domain (remainder filled in from reference TRBV18 and TRBJ1-4): NAGVMQNPRHLVRRRGQEARLRCSPMKGHSHVYWYRQLPEEGLKFMVYLQKENIIDESGMPKERFSAEFPKEGPSILRIQQVVRGDSAAYFCASSPGQWEKLFFGSGTQLSVL.

The gene calls are TRBV15 and TRBJ2-7; TRBD1 aligns across 10 bases. The V segment lost 3 bases and the J segment 6 bases; nucleotides outside the gene matches: 23. Germline V CDR1 and CDR2: LNHNV, YYDKDF (reference sequence). This CDR3 comprises 20 residues. As DNA, the CDR3 is TGTGCCACCAGCAGCGTCCGCGGGACAGGGGTGGAGGGCCTGGACTCCGAGCAGTACTTC. It codes for CATSSVRGTGVEGLDSEQYF.

This chain joins TRBV19 and TRBJ2-1; TRBD1 matches 7 bases. Germline assignment: CDR1 LNHDA and CDR2 SQIVND (reference sequence). Trimming at V came to 1 base and at J to 5 bases, leaving 5 bases not matched to a gene. CDR3 length: 15 residues. The CDR3 reads CASSIAQGVHNEQFF. The CDR3 nucleotides are TGTGCCAGTAGTATAGCCCAGGGGGTTCACAATGAGCAGTTCTTC.